What follows is one TCR beta chain and its context. The data derive from a study of blood T cell repertoires in COVID-19. The overall study: From the United States, Italy and Spain came samples of acute and convalescent COVID-19. Sample material is recorded as cDNA or gDNA derived from T cells, B-cell-depleted T cells, or PBMCs.

Original processing methods: Amplification with reference gene primers provided the estimates of nucleated cell counts. Assay used: immunoSEQ multiplex PCR; TCRdb lists only in-frame clones, some missing. The D gene and trimming were derived from the DNA, and the V and J assignments and clone size from that table. The sample includes roughly 100,000 clones, around 90% of them seen just once. The CDR3 has 12 amino acids. V was pared by 2 bases and J by 7 bases, with 8 bases between. From germline, CDR1 is SGHTA and CDR2 FQGNSA. The chain is built from TRBV7-2 and TRBJ1-2; D is unresolved. What was sequenced was peripheral blood. This receptor was obtained from a woman at least 80 years old in a cohort sampled during active COVID-19. The CDR3 DNA is TGTGCCAGCAGCTTACCCCGACTTGGCTACACCTTC. This encodes CASSLPRLGYTF.